This T cell receptor (beta chain) was retrieved from a study of OX40 agonist ivuxolimab in advanced cancers. Background on the study: Patients achieving partial responses numbered three: one hepatocellular carcinoma case and two cutaneous melanoma cases.

TCRdb's table, derived via immunoSEQ multiplex PCR, lists solely in-frame clones and lacks some. Of about 47,000 clones in the sample, around 80% were seen once. The CDR3 has 14 amino acids. The germline V gene encodes CDR1 SGHDT and CDR2 YYEEEE. Trimming removed 4 bases from V and 7 bases from J, with 15 bases in between. The chain employs TRBV5-6 and TRBJ1-5; the D is unclear. The specimen comprised CD4+ or CD8+ T cells sorted from blood, sampled in a trial of the OX40 agonist ivuxolimab. The clonotype originates from an adult with an advanced solid tumor such as melanoma, head and neck, liver or kidney cancer. CDR3 region: CASSLPGSGQPQHF. The DNA for the CDR3 is TGTGCCAGCAGCCTACCCGGGAGTGGGCAGCCCCAGCATTTT.